The 8 T cell receptor beta chains reported below all come from one sample, sequenced in a study of T cell responses to AZD1222 COVID-19 vaccine. Libraries were prepared by immunoSEQ multiplex PCR; TCRdb keeps only in-frame clonotypes and omits some of them. The sample has roughly 190,000 clones, 80% to 95% seen once. Sequencing used peripheral blood, obtained on day 0 of AZD1222 vaccination. The receptors originated from an adult in good health.

The chain uses TRBV19 and TRBJ2-7; 9 nucleotides match TRBD1. CDR3 size: 16 residues. V dropped 9 bases and J dropped 6; count of bases not matched to a gene: 18. Germline CDR1 is LNHDA and CDR2 is SQIVND (reference sequence). CDR3 DNA: TGTGCCAGCGACTCTAGGACAGGGGATGGAAAGGTCGAGCAGTACTTC. This gives the protein CASDSRTGDGKVEQYF.

The chain combines TRBV6-2 or TRBV6-3 with TRBJ2-1; D could derive from TRBD1 or TRBD2 (5 bases each). The CDR3 has 18 amino acids. The V and J ends lost 5 bases and 3 bases respectively, with 23 bases between them. CDR1 and CDR2 from the germline V gene are MNHEY and SVGEGT. This CDR3 is CASSRRDGRIGLYNEQFF. In DNA, the CDR3 is TGTGCCAGCAGTCGTCGGGACGGTCGTATTGGGCTCTACAATGAGCAGTTCTTC.

The table lists this clone with a count of one. The rearrangement joins TRBV3-1 (or the pseudogene TRBV3-2) to TRBJ2-7; the D gene is possibly TRBD1 (6 bases). The CDR3 loop spans 15 amino acids. V was cut by 4 bases and J by 0 bases, with 13 bases left in between. Germline V gives CDR1 LGHDT, CDR2 YNNKEL (reference sequence). As DNA, the CDR3 is TGTGCCAGCAGCCTAAGGACAGTGAGCTCCTACGAGCAGTACTTC. Encoded protein: CASSLRTVSSYEQYF.

The DNA for the CDR3 is TGTGCCAGCAGTTACGTGGATGGTAGAGCAGATACGCAGTATTTT. Protein product: CASSYVDGRADTQYF. The chain has TRBV27 and TRBJ2-3; D is ambiguous. This CDR3 has 15 amino acids. The V end was cut by 4 bases, the J end by 4 bases, with 15 bases between. The germline V gene encodes CDR1 MNHEY and CDR2 SMNVEV (reference sequence).

V usage is TRBV7-6 and J usage is TRBJ2-5; 9 bases line up with TRBD2. CDR3 length: 16 amino acids. Looked up from germline, CDR1 is SGHVS and CDR2 is FNYEAQ. Trimming removed 1 base from V and 6 bases from J; junction bases left unmatched: 9. The CDR3, as DNA: TGTGCCAGCAGCTTAGGCGCGGGGGGGCCTTATAAGACCCAGTACTTC. It codes for CASSLGAGGPYKTQYF.

The chain recombines TRBV7-9 with TRBJ2-7; D is ambiguous. From germline, CDR1 is SEHNR and CDR2 FQNEAQ (reference sequence). CDR3 length: 14 amino acids. Trimming shortened V by 0 bases and J by 3 bases, and 9 bases separated the two germline ends. The CDR3 loop reads CASSLAQPRYEQYF. The DNA of the CDR3 is TGTGCCAGCAGCTTAGCCCAGCCACGCTACGAGCAGTACTTC.

This chain connects TRBV7-2 to TRBJ1-5; D remains ambiguous. Deletions cut 5 bases from V and 2 bases from J, with 10 bases between. The CDR3 is 14 residues long. Germline lookup yields CDR1 SGHTA and CDR2 FQGNSA. CDR3 nucleotide sequence: TGTGCCAGCAGCCCCGGATACGGCAATCAGCCCCAGCATTTT. Its translation: CASSPGYGNQPQHF.

This rearrangement joins TRBV7-9 to TRBJ1-1, with D unresolved. Deletions cut 4 bases from V and 4 bases from J, with 10 bases between. CDR1 is SEHNR, CDR2 FQNEAQ, per germline (reference sequence). This CDR3 region has 13 residues. The CDR3: CASSSRWGTEAFF. The DNA of the CDR3 is TGTGCCAGCAGCTCCCGTTGGGGCACTGAAGCTTTCTTT.